The clone carrying this T cell receptor (beta chain) was recorded a few times. The antigen is undetermined. These data come from a study of post-analysis software for immune sequencing data. V gave up 4 bases and J gave up 2 bases, with 9 bases separating them. Germline V gives CDR1 MDHEN, CDR2 SYDVKM. The CDR3 loop spans 13 amino acids. Sequencing libraries made from TCR beta cDNA carried unique molecular identifiers. TCRdb redid the calling of the PCR reads with MiXCR, one entry per CDR3 protein. The table has hundreds of thousands of distinct CDR3 sequences, roughly 27% seen once. Overall study results and limits: Significantly lower normalized Chao1 diversity was seen in multiple sclerosis patients than in controls. Comparison of patients with controls showed about 5 TRBV segments more frequent in patients, TRBV5-6, TRBV5-1 and TRBV20-1 among them.

This clonotype was obtained from a girl aged 10 to 17 with multiple sclerosis. Sample: blood. This sequence joins TRBV28 and TRBJ2-7; no definite D call. The DNA for the CDR3 is TGTGCCAGCAGTTCCTCATACGCCTACGAGCAGTACTTC. Protein sequence: CASSSSYAYEQYF.